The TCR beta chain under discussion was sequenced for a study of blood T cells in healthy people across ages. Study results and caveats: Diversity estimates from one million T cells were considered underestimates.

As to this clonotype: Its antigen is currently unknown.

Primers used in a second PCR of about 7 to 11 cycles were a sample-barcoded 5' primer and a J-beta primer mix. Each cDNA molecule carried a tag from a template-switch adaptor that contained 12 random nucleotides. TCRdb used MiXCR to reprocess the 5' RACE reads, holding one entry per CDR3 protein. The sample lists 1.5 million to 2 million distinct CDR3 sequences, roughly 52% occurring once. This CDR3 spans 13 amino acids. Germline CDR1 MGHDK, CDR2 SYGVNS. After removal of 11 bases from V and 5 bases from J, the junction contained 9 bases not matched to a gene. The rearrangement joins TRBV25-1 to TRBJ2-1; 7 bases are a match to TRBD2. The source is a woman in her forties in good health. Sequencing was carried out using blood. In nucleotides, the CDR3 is TGTGCCGCCCAGCGGGGAGCGAACAATGAGCAGTTCTTC. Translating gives CAAQRGANNEQFF. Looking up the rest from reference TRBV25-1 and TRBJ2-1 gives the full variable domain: EADIYQTPRYLVIGTGKKITLECSQTMGHDKMYWYQQDPGMELHLIHYSYGVNSTEKGDLSSESTVSRIRTEHFPLTLESARPSHTSQYLCAAQRGANNEQFFGPGTRLTVL.